Below are 10 T cell receptor beta chains sequenced from a single sample in a study of blood T cell repertoires in COVID-19. Clones were read by immunoSEQ multiplex PCR, and TCRdb kept only the in-frame ones, dropping some. The sample yields about 170,000 clones, approximately 88% seen once. Specimen: peripheral blood. The source is an older woman with acute or convalescent COVID-19.

The chain has TRBV29-1 and TRBJ1-1; 7 positions agree with TRBD1. The germline V gene encodes CDR1 SQVTM and CDR2 ANQGSEA. The CDR3 runs to 12 residues. Losses at the gene ends were 6 bases for V and 6 bases for J; bases not matched to a gene: 7. The CDR3 DNA reads TGCAGCGTGGGGAGAGGGGGCTCTGAAGCTTTCTTT. The encoded protein is CSVGRGGSEAFF. The full variable domain, its missing parts supplied by reference TRBV29-1 and TRBJ1-1, is SAVISQKPSRDICQRGTSLTIQCQVDSQVTMMFWYRQQPGQSLTLIATANQGSEATYESGFVIDKFPISRPNLTFSTLTVSNMSPEDSSIYLCSVGRGGSEAFFGQGTRLTVV.

The V and J genes are TRBV25-1 and TRBJ1-2; D not certain. Trimming left V 3 bases short and J 4 bases short, with 6 bases between. The CDR3 is 12 amino acids. The germline V gene has CDR1 MGHDK and CDR2 SYGVNS. Written as DNA, the CDR3 is TGTGCCAGCAGTGATCGGGTCTATGGCTACACCTTC. This codes for CASSDRVYGYTF.

V is TRBV5-1 and J is TRBJ2-2; possible D gene TRBD2, 5 bases. V lost 0 bases and J 6 bases, leaving 12 bases between the germline ends. This CDR3 is 15 amino acids long. The germline CDR1 and CDR2 sequences are SGHRS and YFSETQ. This CDR3 is CASSLVPSLAGELFF. CDR3 DNA: TGCGCCAGCAGCTTGGTACCTAGCTTAGCCGGGGAGCTGTTTTTT.

The chain combines TRBV9 with TRBJ2-3; TRBD1 matches at 11 bases. CDR3 length: 17 residues. V was pared by 1 base and J by 4 bases, with 8 bases of the junction left unmatched. Germline CDR1 and CDR2: SGDLS and YYNGEE. CDR3 sequence reads: CASSVRTGGLSADTQYF. DNA for the CDR3: TGTGCCAGCAGCGTAAGGACAGGGGGCTTATCGGCAGATACGCAGTATTTT.

This clone showed up just once. The chain links TRBV5-4 to TRBJ2-2, with D unclear. The V end lost 6 bases, the J end lost 1 base, and 10 bases lay between the germline ends. This CDR3 is built from 14 residues. Germline V CDR1 and CDR2: SGHNT, YYREEE (reference sequence). The chain's CDR3 is CASKAGGNTGELFF. CDR3 sequence (DNA): TGTGCCAGCAAAGCAGGTGGGAACACCGGGGAGCTGTTTTTT.

The CDR3 is CASSQVTGGGYTF. Here the CDR3 DNA reads TGTGCCAGCAGCCAAGTGACAGGGGGTGGCTACACCTTC. This chain connects TRBV3-1 (or the pseudogene TRBV3-2) to TRBJ1-2; 9 bases align to TRBD1. The length of the CDR3 is 13 residues. With 1 base clipped from V and 7 bases from J, the junction kept 1 base outside the gene matches. Germline-derived CDR1 and CDR2 are LGHDT and YNNKEL (reference sequence).

The CDR3 loop is CSMWDRGFQNTEAFF. The CDR3 nucleotides read TGCAGCATGTGGGACAGGGGATTTCAGAACACTGAAGCTTTCTTT. V usage is TRBV29-1 and J usage is TRBJ1-1; 10 bases fit TRBD1. The CDR3 extends over 15 amino acids. Germline trimming cut 8 bases from V and 1 base from J; bases unmatched to any gene: 10. The germline gives CDR1 SQVTM, CDR2 ANQGSEA.

The CDR3 protein is CASSASGTGNTEAFF. The CDR3 nucleotides read TGTGCCAGCAGCGCCTCCGGGACAGGGAACACTGAAGCTTTCTTT. The chain is built from TRBV9 and TRBJ1-1; 8 bases align to TRBD1. Per germline, CDR1 SGDLS and CDR2 YYNGEE. The CDR3 runs to 15 residues. Trimming removed 3 bases from V and 1 base from J; junction bases left unmatched: 5.

This clone was seen just once. The V gene is TRBV21-1, the J gene TRBJ2-5; the table's D call of TRBD2 was not tested on the DNA. TRBV21-1 is noted as a pseudogene. The CDR3 totals 16 residues. The CDR3 coding sequence is TGTGCCAGCAGCAACCCCATAGTAGCGGGCCAAGAGACCCAGTACTTC. This codes for CASSNPIVAGQETQYF.

The chain couples TRBV6-5 to TRBJ2-1; D perhaps matches TRBD2 (5 bases). The CDR3 sequence is 15 residues long. Germline CDR1 is MNHEY and CDR2 is SVGAGI. Trimming pared 7 bases from V and 4 bases from J, leaving 17 bases between. CDR3 DNA: TGTGCCAGCAACCACTGGGGTGGAGGATACAATGAGCAGTTCTTC. Its translation is CASNHWGGGYNEQFF.